The sequence of this T cell receptor beta chain was determined in a study of control samples from healthy donors and cancer patients. The V end was cut by 1 base, the J end by 4 bases, with 7 bases between. The CDR3 sequence is 13 residues long. The germline V gene has CDR1 MDHEN and CDR2 SYDVKM. TCRdb keeps only in-frame clones here, not all; method: immunoSEQ multiplex PCR. The sample includes about 160,000 clones, about 93% of them seen just once. This chain uses TRBV28 with TRBJ1-2; no firm D call. The specimen was blood. This TCR came from a woman in her twenties or thirties in good health. The CDR3 reads CASSLSKRYGYTF. The CDR3 bases are TGTGCCAGCAGTTTATCGAAGCGCTATGGCTACACCTTC.